This TCR beta chain was recovered during a study of blood T cell repertoires in COVID-19. Assay used: immunoSEQ multiplex PCR; TCRdb lists only in-frame clones, some missing. The sample records more than 250,000 clones, approximately 84% being singletons. The germline V gene has CDR1 SGHDT and CDR2 YYEEEE. This CDR3 is 17 amino acids long. V dropped 4 bases and J dropped 3 bases, with 20 bases sitting between them. The sequence was obtained from a young woman who had recovered from COVID-19. The V gene is TRBV5-6, the J gene TRBJ1-3; maybe TRBD1 (6 bases). The sequencing sample was made of PBMCs or T cells enriched from blood (not recorded which). The CDR3 sequence: CASSVTGKRGFGNTIYF. The DNA of the CDR3 is TGTGCCAGCAGCGTCACAGGGAAGAGGGGATTTGGAAACACCATATATTTT.